This entry concerns a single T cell receptor beta chain. As yet, its antigen is unknown. The sample is drawn from a study of CD8+ T cells in alopecia areata. Study-wide findings and caveats: Lesional scalp displayed greater clonality than normal scalp, most notably in alopecia totalis/universalis.

Specified treatment: oral pan-JAK inhibitor, 5-10 mg twice daily. It was from alopecia areata patients that lesional scalp punch biopsies and peripheral blood were collected. Reverse transcribed after extraction, RNA yielded cDNA as the sequencing template. Assay: immunoSEQ multiplex PCR; the TCRdb copy retains only in-frame clones and omits some. The data contain about 170,000 clones, 58% of them singletons. Sequenced here: CD4+ T cells sorted from blood, sampled between weeks 55 and 65, from a patient treated with tofacitinib. The receptor comes from a human donor with alopecia areata.

CDR3 in DNA: TGTGCCTGGAGTGGGTCCAGGAACACTGAAGCTTTCTTT. It translates to CAWSGSRNTEAFF. This chain links TRBV30 with TRBJ1-1; D is uncertain. CDR3 length: 13 residues. Deletions cut 1 base from V and 1 base from J, with 7 bases between. Germline assignment: CDR1 GTSNPN and CDR2 SVGIG (reference sequence).